This T cell receptor (beta chain) was retrieved from a study of blood T cell repertoires in COVID-19. Per germline, CDR1 SGHTA and CDR2 FQGNSA. V gave up 5 bases and J gave up 4 bases; unmatched junction bases: 5. The CDR3 is made up of 15 amino acids. TCRdb's table, derived via immunoSEQ multiplex PCR, lists solely in-frame clones and lacks some. The sample consists of more than 350,000 clones, more than 80% of them appearing once. The sample was PBMCs or T cells enriched from blood (not recorded which). V gene TRBV7-2 combines with J gene TRBJ1-5, with TRBD1 matching over 10 bases. This TCR was sampled from a man aged 18 to 29 who had recovered from COVID-19. The CDR3 loop reads CASSPGQGSNQPQHF. The CDR3, as DNA: TGTGCCAGCAGCCCGGGACAGGGGTCGAATCAGCCCCAGCATTTT.